The sequence of this T cell receptor beta chain was determined in a study of CD8 T cells in ankylosing spondylitis. Making the TCR beta libraries involved quantitative 5'-RACE with molecular barcodes. TCRdb redid the calling of the 5' RACE reads with MiXCR, one entry per CDR3 protein. This sample has 100,000 to 150,000 distinct CDR3 sequences, with 17% found just once. With respect to this clonotype: The antigen remains undetermined.

Study-wide results and limits: The authors found the disease-linked clones to be CD8+ and relatively rare in peripheral blood. The authors reported significant enrichment of disease-linked clones in matched ankylosing spondylitis synovial fluid. Within ankylosing spondylitis blood, a TCR beta motif made up of eight highly homologous variants appeared to be characteristic. In the blood and synovial fluid of reactive arthritis, some motif variants had been previously reported.

The TCR originated in a male donor with ankylosing spondylitis. Sequenced input: blood, either unsorted or a sorted T cell fraction (not recorded which).

The CDR3 region is CSVEGGYLDGYTF. For the CDR3, the DNA is TGCAGCGTTGAAGGGGGCTATCTGGATGGCTACACCTTC. This chain joins TRBV29-1 and TRBJ1-2; a weak D match, TRBD1 (5 bases). The germline V gene has CDR1 SQVTM and CDR2 ANQGSEA. There are 13 residues in the CDR3. V dropped 1 base and J dropped 6 bases, with 12 bases sitting between them.